These 20 T cell receptor beta chains share one sample of origin, sequenced in a study of blood T cell repertoires in COVID-19 (dated by TCRdb to between 2020 and 2021). To prepare the library, the immunoSEQ multiplex PCR assay was applied. The immuneACCESS repertoire file appears here via TCRdb, limited to in-frame rearrangements. These files lack a portion of the clones; in checked studies, under half of the deficit traces to unresolved V genes, and the cause of the others is not known. The sample data list roughly 320,000 clones, and roughly 89% of these were observed just once. Of the sample, 1.8% is held by the ten largest clones. The specimen was peripheral blood. The receptor set was obtained from a woman aged 25 to 39 with COVID-19, enrolled during active disease.

V gene TRBV27 combines with J gene TRBJ2-1; TRBD2 matches at 10 bases. Germline CDR1 is MNHEY and CDR2 is SMNVEV (reference sequence). The CDR3 totals 17 residues. The ends lost 3 bases at V and 7 bases at J; junction bases unmatched: 12. This CDR3 reads CASSFVAGGYDWNEQFF. The CDR3 DNA reads TGTGCCAGCAGTTTCGTAGCGGGGGGCTACGATTGGAATGAGCAGTTCTTC.

V and J are TRBV19 and TRBJ2-4, with 9 bases lining up with TRBD1. In germline, CDR1 is LNHDA, CDR2 SQIVND (reference sequence). This CDR3 is 13 amino acids long. V was clipped by 5 bases and J by 8 bases; unmatched bases: 4. The DNA for the CDR3 is TGTGCCAGTAGTCCAAGACAGGGGGACATTCAGTACTTC. It specifies CASSPRQGDIQYF.

The chain uses TRBV5-8 and TRBJ1-5; D call uncertain. The CDR3 contains 13 residues. Germline CDR1 and CDR2: SGHTS and YDEGEE. Trimming removed 4 bases from V and 1 base from J, with 6 bases in between. In DNA form, the CDR3 reads TGTGCCAGCAGCCCAGGAAGCAATCAGCCCCAGCATTTT. Protein: CASSPGSNQPQHF.

The gene calls are TRBV19 and TRBJ2-2; TRBD2 is a possible D gene (6 bases). The ends were cut back, 6 bases at V and 0 bases at J, with 11 bases in the middle. Germline V gene sequence: CDR1 LNHDA, CDR2 SQIVND (reference sequence). The CDR3 contains 15 residues. CDR3 region: CASRTGGSNTGELFF. The CDR3 DNA is TGTGCCAGTAGGACCGGGGGTTCGAACACCGGGGAGCTGTTTTTT.

The chain combines TRBV10-3 with TRBJ1-1; 8 positions agree with TRBD1. The germline V gene encodes CDR1 ENHRY and CDR2 SYGVKD. This CDR3 spans 17 amino acids. The J segment lost 5 bases and the V segment lost 2 bases, leaving 13 bases of the junction unmatched. This CDR3 reads CAISERSGGKGLTEAFF. The CDR3 DNA is TGTGCCATCAGTGAGCGTTCAGGGGGCAAAGGTCTGACTGAAGCTTTCTTT.

This sequence joins TRBV28 and TRBJ2-7, with D perhaps TRBD2 (5 bases). The CDR3 extends over 13 amino acids. The germline V gene has CDR1 MDHEN and CDR2 SYDVKM. Trimming removed 5 bases at V and 3 bases at J, with 11 bases between. The CDR3 loop reads CASSDRGDYEQYV. Written as DNA, the CDR3 is TGTGCCAGCAGTGACCGGGGAGACTACGAGCAGTACGTC.

This chain links TRBV6-7 with TRBJ1-4; 9 bases are shared with TRBD1. TRBV6-7 is identified as an open reading frame with a role that is uncertain. The CDR3 has 18 residues. V shed 0 bases, J shed 4 bases, and the junction held 9 bases outside the gene matches. The CDR3, as DNA: TGTGCCAGCAGTTACTCTGGGGGACAGGGAGCGAATAATGAAAAACTGTTTTTT. Protein product: CASSYSGGQGANNEKLFF.

The rearrangement links TRBV15 to TRBJ1-2; TRBD1 agrees at 10 bases. The CDR3 totals 16 residues. J gave up 6 bases and V 3 bases, and 10 bases lay outside the gene matches. The germline V gene has CDR1 LNHNV and CDR2 YYDKDF (reference sequence). The CDR3 loop is CATSRPGTGAGNGYTF. CDR3 DNA sequence: TGTGCCACCAGCAGGCCAGGGACAGGGGCTGGGAATGGCTACACCTTC.

The V and J genes are TRBV5-1 and TRBJ2-3; 8 bases line up with TRBD2. The ends lost 4 bases at V and 4 bases at J; junction bases unmatched: 5. CDR1 SGHRS and CDR2 YFSETQ come from the germline V gene. There are 14 residues in the CDR3. The CDR3 region is CASSGGGRADTQYF. CDR3 nucleotide sequence: TGCGCCAGCAGCGGCGGGGGGCGGGCAGATACGCAGTATTTT.

The rearrangement uses TRBV5-1 and TRBJ1-6; D gene ambiguous. Germline V gene sequence: CDR1 SGHRS, CDR2 YFSETQ. Deletions cut 0 bases from V and 8 bases from J, with 15 bases between. CDR3 size: 16 residues. The CDR3 DNA reads as TGCGCCAGCAGCTTGGCCGGGGTAAACATCGATTCACCCCTCCACTTT. It codes for CASSLAGVNIDSPLHF.

The V gene is TRBV11-2, the J gene TRBJ1-2; the match to TRBD1 covers 9 bases. V was clipped by 4 bases and J by 5 bases; unmatched bases: 5. Germline V gene lookup returns CDR1 SGHAT and CDR2 FQNNGV. The CDR3 loop spans 14 amino acids. CDR3 DNA sequence: TGTGCCAGCAGCTCACAGGGGGCCCTTTATGGCTACACCTTC. It specifies CASSSQGALYGYTF.

The CDR3 coding sequence is TGTGCCAGCAGTGTTGGGAGGGGCACTGAAGCTTTCTTT. Protein sequence: CASSVGRGTEAFF. V and J are TRBV2 and TRBJ1-1, with D possibly TRBD1 on 5 matching bases. The V gene's germline CDR1 is SNHLY and CDR2 FYNNEI. V was clipped by 4 bases and J by 4 bases, with 10 bases between them. The CDR3 spans 13 residues.

V gene TRBV27 combines with J gene TRBJ1-2; TRBD1 might be the D (6 bases). V was clipped by 4 bases and J by 4 bases, with 10 bases between them. This CDR3 comprises 13 residues. CDR1 and CDR2 from the germline V gene are MNHEY and SMNVEV (reference sequence). The CDR3 DNA reads as TGTGCCAGCAGTTCCCAGGGGTCCTATGGCTACACCTTC. It translates to CASSSQGSYGYTF.

This chain joins TRBV6-5 and TRBJ1-1, with 7 bases lining up with TRBD1. This CDR3 spans 14 amino acids. The trim removed 5 bases at V and 3 bases at J, leaving 6 bases unmatched. Germline V CDR1 and CDR2: MNHEY, SVGAGI. DNA of the CDR3: TGTGCCAGCAGTCGGACAGGCGGCGACACTGAAGCTTTCTTT. Amino acids: CASSRTGGDTEAFF.

This clone has a handful of counts. The chain joins TRBV6-1 to TRBJ2-2; 7 nucleotides match TRBD2. Germline CDR1 is MNHNS and CDR2 is SASEGT. The trim removed 0 bases at V and 5 bases at J, leaving 12 bases unmatched. This CDR3 is 18 amino acids long. The CDR3 here is CASSEAEYGAGKTGELFF. The DNA for the CDR3 is TGTGCCAGCAGTGAAGCGGAGTACGGAGCGGGGAAGACCGGGGAGCTGTTTTTT.

This clone was found a few times. The chain links TRBV6-2 or TRBV6-3 to TRBJ2-2; D is possibly TRBD2 (5 bases). The CDR3 spans 13 residues. V lost 2 bases and J 5 bases, leaving 6 bases between the germline ends. Germline V CDR1 and CDR2: MNHEY, SVGEGT. CDR3 sequence reads: CASSYRETGELFF. The CDR3 nucleotides read TGTGCCAGCAGTTACAGGGAGACCGGGGAGCTGTTTTTT.

The rearrangement joins TRBV7-9 to TRBJ1-5; the D is unclear. Trimming removed 4 bases at V and 3 bases at J, with 10 bases between. This CDR3 comprises 14 residues. CDR1 and CDR2 from the germline V gene are SEHNR and FQNEAQ (reference sequence). The CDR3 protein is CASSSYGNNQPQHF. CDR3 nucleotide sequence: TGTGCCAGCAGCTCTTACGGTAACAATCAGCCCCAGCATTTT.

The chain combines TRBV3-1 (or the pseudogene TRBV3-2) with TRBJ1-6; 10 bases are a match to TRBD1. The V gene end was trimmed by 1 base and the J gene end by 0 bases; junction bases not matched to a gene: 6. The CDR3 covers 19 residues. The germline V gene has CDR1 LGHDT and CDR2 YNNKEL (reference sequence). The CDR3 here is CASSQGTGTGVSYNSPLHF. The CDR3 nucleotides are TGTGCCAGCAGCCAAGGTACCGGGACAGGGGTCTCCTATAATTCACCCCTCCACTTT.

The chain joins TRBV10-2 to TRBJ1-4; possibly TRBD1 for D (5 bases). CDR1 is WSHSY and CDR2 is SAAADI in the germline V gene. This CDR3 region has 15 residues. V was clipped by 9 bases and J by 6 bases, with 20 bases between them. CDR3 DNA: TGCGCCAGTGGGGGGAGCGGAGGAGCCGATGAAAAACTGTTTTTT. Translation gives CASGGSGGADEKLFF.

The chain couples TRBV4-1 to TRBJ1-1; D gene unclear. Germline loops: CDR1 MGHRA, CDR2 YSYEKL. The V gene lost 0 bases and the J gene lost 6 bases, with 14 bases spanning the gap. This CDR3 contains 15 residues. CDR3 in amino acids: CASSQDPRSLAEAFF. DNA of the CDR3: TGCGCCAGCAGCCAAGATCCGAGGAGTTTGGCTGAAGCTTTCTTT.